One and the same sample provided the 3 T cell receptor beta chains below, sequenced in a study of blood T cells in healthy people across ages. The use of a sample-barcoded 5' primer and a J-beta primer mix characterized a second PCR of roughly 7 to 11 cycles. TCRdb re-called the 5' RACE reads with MiXCR, one entry per CDR3 protein. The sample includes hundreds of thousands of distinct CDR3 sequences, approximately 30% of them seen just once. Sequenced input: blood. These receptors originate from a woman of 80 years or more in good health.

This rearrangement joins TRBV29-1 to TRBJ2-1; 8 bases agree with TRBD1. Trimming at V came to 2 bases and at J to 4 bases, leaving 4 bases not matched to a gene. The CDR3 loop spans 14 amino acids. Per the germline V gene, CDR1 is SQVTM and CDR2 is ANQGSEA. CDR3 sequence: CSVESGGGYNEQFF. The CDR3 DNA reads TGCAGCGTTGAATCAGGGGGCGGGTACAATGAGCAGTTCTTC.

In this sample, this clonotype turned up many times. The V gene is TRBV4-3, the J gene TRBJ2-5, with 8 bases matching TRBD2. Germline CDR1 is LGHNA and CDR2 is YSLEER. The junction had 7 bases not matched to a gene; V was cut back by 4 bases and J by 0 bases. CDR3 length equals 16 residues. This CDR3 is CASSRVAGGNQETQYF. The CDR3, as DNA: TGCGCCAGCAGCCGGGTCGCGGGGGGCAACCAAGAGACCCAGTACTTC.

The chain employs TRBV7-2 and TRBJ1-1; D not resolved. V lost 1 base to trimming and J lost 5 bases, with 8 bases between them. This CDR3 is 13 amino acids long. Germline loops: CDR1 SGHTA, CDR2 FQGNSA. CDR3 residues: CASSLVGKTEAFF. The CDR3 nucleotides read TGTGCCAGCAGCTTAGTGGGGAAGACTGAAGCTTTCTTT.